These T cell receptor beta chains were read from a single sample in a study of T cells expressing NK-cell markers. TCRdb reprocessed the 5' RACE reads, keeping one entry per CDR3 protein, no DNA. This sample contains about 260,000 distinct CDR3 sequences. The sequencing input was blood T cells: a sorted CD56 or NKG2C T cell subset, CD4+ or CD8+ T cells, or bulk PBMC T cells (not recorded which). Source of these receptors: a woman between 18 and 70 years old in good health. CDR3s include the opening cysteine and the closing phenylalanine or tryptophan. For some rows the clone size is stated as once, few or many, or as a class when expanded; others skip it.

j_call v_call clone_size cdr3_aa
TRBJ2-6 TRBV18 NA CASSPEVGANVLTF
TRBJ2-1 TRBV5-1 NA CASSLVAGFNNEQFF
TRBJ2-7 TRBV4-3 NA CASSQDLLAGRYEQYF
TRBJ2-4 TRBV7-9 NA CASSLGGTAKNIQYF
TRBJ2-1 TRBV7-6 NA CASSLGAGGSQTPLQFF
TRBJ2-7 TRBV9 NA CASSVGPGLSYEQYF
TRBJ1-2 TRBV18 NA CASSPQSGNGYTF
TRBJ2-7 TRBV27 medium-sized CASSLTGLAPLSF
TRBJ1-6 TRBV4-1 NA CASSQGFAANYNSPLHF
TRBJ2-1 TRBV5-1 NA CASSLTSLYNEQFF
TRBJ2-1 TRBV10-3 NA CAISESTGSGTEQFF
TRBJ1-5 TRBV15 NA CATSREGRGDQPQHF
TRBJ2-4 TRBV20-1 NA CSATTGAKNIQYF
TRBJ2-2 TRBV14 NA CASRRLASAGELFF
TRBJ2-1 TRBV5-4 NA CASSTGTENEQFF
TRBJ1-2 TRBV7-9 NA CASSGGYGYTF
TRBJ1-6 TRBV19 NA CASSGWDGRRDSPLHF
TRBJ2-2 TRBV20-1 NA CSASRVSGELFF
TRBJ2-5 TRBV7-2 NA CASSLARGQYSQETQYF
TRBJ2-4 TRBV25-1 NA CASSVPPQIAKNIQYF
TRBJ2-1 TRBV18 NA CASSPRWDEQFF
TRBJ2-3 TRBV29-1 NA CSVEGSLMGTSGSLGDTQYF
TRBJ2-7 TRBV6-5 NA CASSYSGPRSRSYPYEQYF
TRBJ2-1 TRBV3-1 NA CASSPGGTSGTEQFF
TRBJ2-7 TRBV10-3 NA CAIGSGRYEQYF
TRBJ1-2 TRBV2 NA CASSRDRVHGYTF